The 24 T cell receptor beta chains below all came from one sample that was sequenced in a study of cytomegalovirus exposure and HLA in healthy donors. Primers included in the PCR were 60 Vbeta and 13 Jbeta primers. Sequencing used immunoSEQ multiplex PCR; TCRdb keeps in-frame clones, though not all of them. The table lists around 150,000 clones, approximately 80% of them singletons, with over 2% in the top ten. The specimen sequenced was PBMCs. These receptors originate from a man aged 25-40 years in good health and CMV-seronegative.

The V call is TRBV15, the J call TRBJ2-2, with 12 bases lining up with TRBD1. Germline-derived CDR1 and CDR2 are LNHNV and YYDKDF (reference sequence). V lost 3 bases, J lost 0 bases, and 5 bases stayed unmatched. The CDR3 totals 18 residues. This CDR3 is CATSRAGTGGPNTGELFF. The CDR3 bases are TGTGCCACCAGCAGGGCCGGGACAGGGGGCCCGAACACCGGGGAGCTGTTTTTT.

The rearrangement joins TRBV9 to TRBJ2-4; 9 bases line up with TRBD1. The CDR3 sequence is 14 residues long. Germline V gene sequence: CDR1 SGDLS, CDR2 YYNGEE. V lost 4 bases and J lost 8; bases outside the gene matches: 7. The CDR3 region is CASSSGTGRDIQYF. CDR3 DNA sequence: TGTGCCAGCAGCTCCGGGACAGGGAGAGACATTCAGTACTTC.

CDR3 in amino acids: CASSFGLAGDEQFF. CDR3 DNA sequence: TGTGCCAGCAGCTTCGGACTAGCGGGAGACGAGCAGTTCTTC. This chain uses TRBV5-6 with TRBJ2-1; 13 bases are a match to TRBD2. There are 14 residues in the CDR3. Trimming cost V 2 bases and J 10 bases; bases outside gene matches: 3. Germline values: CDR1 SGHDT, CDR2 YYEEEE.

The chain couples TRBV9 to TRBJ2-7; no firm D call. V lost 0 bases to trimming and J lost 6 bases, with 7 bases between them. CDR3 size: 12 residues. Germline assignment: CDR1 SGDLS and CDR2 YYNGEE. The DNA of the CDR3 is TGTGCCAGCAGCGTAGATATCGGCGAGCAGTACTTC. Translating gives CASSVDIGEQYF. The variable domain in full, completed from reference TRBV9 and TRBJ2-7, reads DSGVTQTPKHLITATGQRVTLRCSPRSGDLSVYWYQQSLDQGLQFLIQYYNGEERAKGNILERFSAQQFPDLHSELNLSSLELGDSALYFCASSVDIGEQYFGPGTRLTVT.

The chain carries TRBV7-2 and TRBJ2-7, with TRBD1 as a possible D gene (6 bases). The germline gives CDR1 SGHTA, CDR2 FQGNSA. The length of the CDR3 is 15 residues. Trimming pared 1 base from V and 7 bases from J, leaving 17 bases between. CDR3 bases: TGTGCCAGCAGCTTAGAAGGGACCATGAGGGGGGAGCAGTACTTC. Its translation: CASSLEGTMRGEQYF.

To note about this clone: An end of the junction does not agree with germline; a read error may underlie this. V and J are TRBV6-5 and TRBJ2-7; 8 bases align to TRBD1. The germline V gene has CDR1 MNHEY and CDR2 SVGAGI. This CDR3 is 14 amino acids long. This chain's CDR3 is CASSLTGVRYGQYF. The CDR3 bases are TGTGCCAGCAGTTTGACAGGGGTCAGGTACGGGCAGTACTTC.

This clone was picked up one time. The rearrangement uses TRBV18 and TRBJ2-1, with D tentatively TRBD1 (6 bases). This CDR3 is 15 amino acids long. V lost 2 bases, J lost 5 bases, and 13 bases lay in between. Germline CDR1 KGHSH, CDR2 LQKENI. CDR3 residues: CASSPSQGLDNEQFF. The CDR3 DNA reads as TGTGCCAGCTCACCAAGCCAGGGGTTAGACAATGAGCAGTTCTTC.

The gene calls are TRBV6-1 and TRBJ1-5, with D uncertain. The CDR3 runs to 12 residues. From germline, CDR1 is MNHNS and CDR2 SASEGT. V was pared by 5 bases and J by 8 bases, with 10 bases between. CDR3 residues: CASSPKGEPQHF. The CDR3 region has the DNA TGTGCCAGCAGTCCAAAGGGAGAGCCCCAGCATTTT.

The CDR3 nucleotides read TGTGCCAGCAGCGTAGCGGTAGTGCCCTACAATGAGCAGTTCTTC. Amino acid sequence: CASSVAVVPYNEQFF. This chain uses TRBV9 with TRBJ2-1; D unclear. This CDR3 spans 15 amino acids. Trimming took off 0 bases at V and 2 bases at J, with 9 bases between the two ends. The germline V gene encodes CDR1 SGDLS and CDR2 YYNGEE.

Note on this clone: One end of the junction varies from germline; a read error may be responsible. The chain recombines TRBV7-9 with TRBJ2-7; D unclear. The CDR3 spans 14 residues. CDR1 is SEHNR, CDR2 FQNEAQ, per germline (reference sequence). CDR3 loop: CSSSLSSFVDEQYF. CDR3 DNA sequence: TGTTCCAGCAGCTTATCAAGTTTCGTAGACGAGCAGTACTTC.

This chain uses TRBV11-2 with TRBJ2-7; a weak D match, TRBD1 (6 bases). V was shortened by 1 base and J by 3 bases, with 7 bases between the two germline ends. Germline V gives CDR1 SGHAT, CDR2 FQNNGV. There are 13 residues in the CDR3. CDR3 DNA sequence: TGTGCCAGCAGCTTAGGGACAGACTACGAGCAGTACTTC. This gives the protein CASSLGTDYEQYF.

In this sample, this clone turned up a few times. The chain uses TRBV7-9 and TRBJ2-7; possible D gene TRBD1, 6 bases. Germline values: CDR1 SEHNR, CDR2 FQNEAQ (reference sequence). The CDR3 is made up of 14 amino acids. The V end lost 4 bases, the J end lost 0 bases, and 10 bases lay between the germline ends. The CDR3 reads CASSSRTDSYEQYF. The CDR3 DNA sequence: TGTGCCAGCAGCTCCAGGACAGACTCCTACGAGCAGTACTTC.

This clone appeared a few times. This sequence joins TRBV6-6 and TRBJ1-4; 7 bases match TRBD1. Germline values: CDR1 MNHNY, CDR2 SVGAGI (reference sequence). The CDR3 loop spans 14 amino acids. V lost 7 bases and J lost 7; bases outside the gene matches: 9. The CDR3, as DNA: TGTGCCAGCATCCAAGACAGGGTTGGTGAAAAACTGTTTTTT. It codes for CASIQDRVGEKLFF.

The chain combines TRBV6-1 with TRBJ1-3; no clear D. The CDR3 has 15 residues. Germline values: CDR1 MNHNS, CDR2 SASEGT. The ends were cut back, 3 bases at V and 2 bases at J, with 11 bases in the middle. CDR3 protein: CASSEIPNPGNTIYF. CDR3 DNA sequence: TGTGCCAGCAGTGAGATCCCTAACCCTGGAAACACCATATATTTT.

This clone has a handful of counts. The CDR3 DNA is TGTGCCAGCTCCGACAGGGAAGTACACACCTTC. Amino acid sequence: CASSDREVHTF. This chain uses TRBV18 with TRBJ1-2; 7 bases line up with TRBD1. Per germline, CDR1 KGHSH and CDR2 LQKENI. The J segment lost 12 bases and the V segment lost 6 bases, leaving 7 bases of the junction unmatched. The CDR3 length is 11 residues.

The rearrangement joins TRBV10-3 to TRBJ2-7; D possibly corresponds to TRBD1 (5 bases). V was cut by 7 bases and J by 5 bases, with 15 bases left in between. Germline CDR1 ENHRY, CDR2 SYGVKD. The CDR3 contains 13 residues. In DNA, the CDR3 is TGTGCCATCAACGCCAGGGCTGACCACGAGCAGTACTTC. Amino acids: CAINARADHEQYF.

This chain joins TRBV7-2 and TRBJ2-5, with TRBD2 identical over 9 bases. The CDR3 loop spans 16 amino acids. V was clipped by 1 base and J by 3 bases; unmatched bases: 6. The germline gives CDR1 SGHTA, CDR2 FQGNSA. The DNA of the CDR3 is TGTGCCAGCAGCTTAGTTAGGCTAGCGGGGAAAGAGACCCAGTACTTC. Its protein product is CASSLVRLAGKETQYF.

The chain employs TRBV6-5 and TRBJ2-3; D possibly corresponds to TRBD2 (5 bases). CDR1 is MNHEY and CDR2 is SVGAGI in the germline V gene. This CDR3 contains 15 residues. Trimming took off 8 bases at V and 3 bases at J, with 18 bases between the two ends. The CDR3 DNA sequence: TGTGCCAGCTCTAGACTGGGCTCGGGGACAGATACGCAGTATTTT. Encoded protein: CASSRLGSGTDTQYF.

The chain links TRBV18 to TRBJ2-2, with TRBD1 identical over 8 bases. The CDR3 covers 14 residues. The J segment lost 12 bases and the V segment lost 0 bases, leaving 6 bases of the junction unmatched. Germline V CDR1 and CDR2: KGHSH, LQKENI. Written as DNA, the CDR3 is TGTGCCAGCTCACCACCTGCGGACAGGGACCAGCTGTTTTTT. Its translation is CASSPPADRDQLFF.

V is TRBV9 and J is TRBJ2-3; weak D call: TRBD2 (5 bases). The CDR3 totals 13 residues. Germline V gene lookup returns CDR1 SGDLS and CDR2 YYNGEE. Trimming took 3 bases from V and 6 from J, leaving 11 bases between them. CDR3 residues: CASSALSGDTQYF. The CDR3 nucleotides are TGTGCCAGCAGCGCGTTGTCGGGGGATACGCAGTATTTT. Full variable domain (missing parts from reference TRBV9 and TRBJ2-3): DSGVTQTPKHLITATGQRVTLRCSPRSGDLSVYWYQQSLDQGLQFLIQYYNGEERAKGNILERFSAQQFPDLHSELNLSSLELGDSALYFCASSALSGDTQYFGPGTRLTVL.

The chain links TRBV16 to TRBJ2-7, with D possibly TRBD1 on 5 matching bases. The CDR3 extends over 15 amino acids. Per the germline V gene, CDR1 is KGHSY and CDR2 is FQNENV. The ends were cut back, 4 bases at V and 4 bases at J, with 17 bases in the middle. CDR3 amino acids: CASSPSQAVGYEQYF. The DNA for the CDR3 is TGTGCCAGCAGCCCGTCACAGGCGGTGGGGTACGAGCAGTACTTC.

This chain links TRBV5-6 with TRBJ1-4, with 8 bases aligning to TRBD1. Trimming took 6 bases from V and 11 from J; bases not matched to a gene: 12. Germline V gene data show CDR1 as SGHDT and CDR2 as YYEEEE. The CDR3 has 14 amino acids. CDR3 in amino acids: CASTSQGGSDKLFF. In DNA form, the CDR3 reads TGTGCCAGCACCTCACAGGGGGGATCCGACAAACTGTTTTTT.

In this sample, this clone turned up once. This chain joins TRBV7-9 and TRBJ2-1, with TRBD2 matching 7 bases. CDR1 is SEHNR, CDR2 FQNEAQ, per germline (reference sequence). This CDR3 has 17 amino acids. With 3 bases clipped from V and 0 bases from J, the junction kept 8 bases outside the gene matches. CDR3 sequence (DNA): TGTGCCAGCAGCTTGAGGGGACTACCCAGCTCCTACAATGAGCAGTTCTTC. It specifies CASSLRGLPSSYNEQFF.

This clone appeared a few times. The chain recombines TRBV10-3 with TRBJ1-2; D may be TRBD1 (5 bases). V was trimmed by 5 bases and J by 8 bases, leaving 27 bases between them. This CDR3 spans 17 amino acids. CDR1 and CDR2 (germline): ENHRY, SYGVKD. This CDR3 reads CAISYPTSGTYFGGYTF. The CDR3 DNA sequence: TGTGCCATCAGTTATCCTACGTCCGGGACTTATTTCGGGGGCTACACCTTC.